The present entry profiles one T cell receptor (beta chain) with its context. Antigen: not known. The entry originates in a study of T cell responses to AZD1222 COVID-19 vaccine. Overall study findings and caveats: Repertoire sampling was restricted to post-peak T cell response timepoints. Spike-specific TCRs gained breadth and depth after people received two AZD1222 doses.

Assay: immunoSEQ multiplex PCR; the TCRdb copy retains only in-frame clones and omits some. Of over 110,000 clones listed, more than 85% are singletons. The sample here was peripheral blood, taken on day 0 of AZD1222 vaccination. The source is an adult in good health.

The CDR3 region is CASSARGRETQYF. DNA of the CDR3: TGTGCCAGCAGCGCGCGTGGCCGGGAGACCCAGTACTTC. This chain joins TRBV7-9 and TRBJ2-5; unclear D gene. Deletions cut 5 bases from V and 5 bases from J, with 12 bases between. CDR1 is SEHNR and CDR2 is FQNEAQ in the germline V gene (reference sequence). The CDR3 is 13 amino acids.